This T cell receptor (beta chain) appears in the sequencing data of a study of T-cell reconstitution after alpha-beta-depleted transplantation in children. This sample's TCRbeta library carried unique molecular identifier barcodes. A single record per CDR3 protein comes from TCRdb applying MiXCR to the PCR reads. The data hold hundreds of thousands of distinct CDR3 sequences, with 13% observed a single time. The study, taken as a whole, reports: Among T cells one year after transplant, newly produced cells accounted for most counts and diversity. Recipient T cells and thymic progenitors that survived were the source of the high TCRbeta diversity seen at day 60 in some patients. Several hundred graft clones that had expanded were reportedly the source of alpha-beta T cells about two months after transplant.

J gave up 0 bases and V 2 bases, and 7 bases lay outside the gene matches. The germline gives CDR1 SGHVS, CDR2 FQNEAQ. The CDR3 spans 17 residues. This clonotype was counted between two and nine times. As yet, its antigen is unknown. This material consisted of PBMCs, mostly from graft donor cells, taken 360 days after TCRalphabeta/CD19-depleted stem cell transplant. This chain links TRBV7-8 with TRBJ2-3; 8 nucleotides line up with TRBD2. This TCR was sampled from a male patient younger than 18 who had a stem cell transplant for acute myeloid leukemia, so the T cells may come from the graft donor. CDR3 amino acids: CASSLYLAGTSTDTQYF. CDR3 DNA: TGTGCCAGCAGCTTATACCTAGCGGGCACTAGCACAGATACGCAGTATTTT. The whole variable domain, remainder taken from reference TRBV7-8 and TRBJ2-3, is GAGVSQSPRYKVAKRGQDVALRCDPISGHVSLFWYQQALGQGPEFLTYFQNEAQLDKSGLPSDRFFAERPEGSVSTLKIQRTQQEDSAVYLCASSLYLAGTSTDTQYFGPGTRLTVL.